The 8 T cell receptor beta chains given below trace back to one sample, sequenced in a study of T cells in Graves' hyperthyroidism and ophthalmopathy. The source material, RNA transcripts, was used to amplify TCR beta CDR3 regions. The HTBI primer set was used in a first-round RT-PCR of the TCR CDR3. TCRdb used MiXCR to reprocess the multiplex PCR reads, holding one entry per CDR3 protein. Here the sample spans 560,000 or so distinct CDR3 sequences, about 45% being singletons. The specimen sequenced was peripheral blood or thyroid tissue (not recorded which). Receptors were obtained from a young woman with Graves' hyperthyroidism.

V gene TRBV10-3 combines with J gene TRBJ1-3, with D uncertain. The V and J ends lost 6 bases and 0 bases respectively, with 3 bases between them. This CDR3 is built from 12 residues. The germline V gene has CDR1 ENHRY and CDR2 SYGVKD. CDR3 nucleotides: TGTGCCATCAGGACCTCTGGAAACACCATATATTTT. It encodes CAIRTSGNTIYF.

The chain has TRBV29-1 and TRBJ2-5, with 9 bases matching TRBD2. This CDR3 comprises 14 residues. The junction had 8 bases not matched to a gene; V was cut back by 8 bases and J by 1 base. CDR1 is SQVTM and CDR2 is ANQGSEA in the germline V gene. The CDR3, as DNA: TGCAGCTCGCAAGCGGGAGGAGGCCAAGAGACCCAGTACTTC. It is translated as CSSQAGGGQETQYF.

The genes are TRBV29-1 and TRBJ1-2, with TRBD1 matching over 9 bases. Trimming removed 3 bases from V and 2 bases from J; junction bases left unmatched: 4. The germline CDR1 and CDR2 sequences are SQVTM and ANQGSEA. CDR3 length: 14 amino acids. This CDR3 reads CSVERTGDNYGYTF. CDR3 sequence (DNA): TGCAGCGTTGAGCGGACAGGGGACAACTATGGCTACACCTTC.

This chain links TRBV7-3 with TRBJ2-5, with D tentatively TRBD1 (5 bases). V was shortened by 6 bases and J by 2 bases, with 16 bases between the two germline ends. The CDR3 is 15 amino acids. Germline V gene lookup returns CDR1 SGHTA and CDR2 FQGTGA. This chain's CDR3 is CASRITGLKQETQYF. CDR3 DNA sequence: TGTGCCAGCAGAATAACAGGCCTCAAGCAAGAGACCCAGTACTTC.

The V call is TRBV6-5, the J call TRBJ2-7; perhaps TRBD1 as D (5 bases). The CDR3 is made up of 14 amino acids. Trimming removed 0 bases at V and 4 bases at J, with 10 bases between. Germline CDR1 reads MNHEY; CDR2 reads SVGAGI. The DNA of the CDR3 is TGTGCCAGCAGTTACTCAGGGGCCATATACGAGCAGTACTTC. It translates to CASSYSGAIYEQYF.

Regarding this clonotype: One end of the junction fails to match germline, which may point to a read error. This chain links TRBV7-2 with TRBJ1-2; D call uncertain. Germline CDR1 is SGHTA and CDR2 is FQGNSA. The CDR3 has 14 amino acids. CDR3 DNA sequence: TGCGCCAGGAGCCAAACTCGGACGGGCTATGGCTACACCTTC. It yields the protein CARSQTRTGYGYTF. Full variable domain (remainder filled in from reference TRBV7-2 and TRBJ1-2): GAGVSQSPSNKVTEKGKDVELRCDPISGHTALYWYRQSLGQGLEFLIYFQGNSAPDKSGLPSDRFSAERTGGSVSTLTIQRTQQEDSAVYLCARSQTRTGYGYTFGSGTRLTVV.

A note on this clonotype: A much larger clone differs by one base, so this may be a read error. The chain links TRBV20-1 to TRBJ2-7; maybe TRBD2 (7 bases). The V and J ends lost 0 bases and 6 bases respectively, with 15 bases between them. Germline V gives CDR1 DFQATT, CDR2 SNEGSKA (reference sequence). The length of the CDR3 is 14 residues. The CDR3, as DNA: TGCAGTGCTAGAGATACCGCGGGGGCGTTCGAGCAGTACTTC. Translated, it gives CSARDTAGAFEQYF.

About this clonotype: The conserved final phenylalanine or tryptophan is absent from the CDR3, which likely points to a read error. The chain recombines TRBV2 with TRBJ1-6; D gene unclear. V dropped 3 bases and J dropped 9 bases, with 15 bases sitting between them. CDR3 length: 15 amino acids. In germline, CDR1 is SNHLY, CDR2 FYNNEI. CDR3 sequence: CASSDGRPNGSPLHS. The DNA of the CDR3 is TGTGCCAGCAGTGACGGTCGGCCTAATGGTTCACCCCTCCACTCT.